These T cell receptor beta chains were read from a single sample in a study of long-term antiretroviral therapy in people with HIV. Clones were read by immunoSEQ multiplex PCR, and TCRdb kept only the in-frame ones, dropping some. The table has 39,000 or so clones, approximately 80% seen once. Sequences were derived from unsorted PBMCs, sampled 0.6 years after starting antiretroviral therapy. All receptors derive from a man aged 18 to 29 with HIV. Each CDR3 is given with its conserved first and last residue. The order of the fields is clone size, J gene, D gene, V gene, CDR3 DNA, CDR3 protein. The D gene is left open where the match is weak. Rows may omit the clone size; those that give it use once, few, many or a size class.

.	TRBJ2-7	TRBD2	TRBV28	TGTGCCAGCAGTCGGAGCGGGGTCTCCTACGAGCAGTACTTC	CASSRSGVSYEQYF
.	TRBJ2-7	.	TRBV27	TGTGCCAGCAGCCCCGGTCGGGGGAGGTCCTACGAGCAGTACTTC	CASSPGRGRSYEQYF
.	TRBJ1-4	.	TRBV9	TGTGCCAGCAGCGTAGCGTTGGGCCGGGAAAAACTGTTTTTT	CASSVALGREKLFF
.	TRBJ1-1	.	TRBV7-6	TGTGCCAGCAGCTTAGGTGGGGCAAACACTGAAGCTTTCTTT	CASSLGGANTEAFF
.	TRBJ1-4	TRBD1	TRBV5-1	TGCGCCAGCAGCTTGGGGACAGGGAGTGAAAAACTGTTTTTT	CASSLGTGSEKLFF
.	TRBJ1-5	.	TRBV29-1	TGCAGCGTTGGGGGGGGCAATCAGCCCCAGCATTTT	CSVGGGNQPQHF
.	TRBJ2-7	.	TRBV28	TGTGCCAGCAGTTTGTTGGGCGGGACTTCATCCTACGAGCAGTACTTC	CASSLLGGTSSYEQYF
.	TRBJ1-3	.	TRBV29-1	TGCAGCGTTGAGCCCCGTGATCTTGGAAACACCATATATTTT	CSVEPRDLGNTIYF
.	TRBJ2-7	.	TRBV7-2	TGTGCCAGCAGCTTGGACAGAGCCACGTCCTACGAGCAGTACTTC	CASSLDRATSYEQYF
.	TRBJ1-1	.	TRBV6-6	TGTGCCAGCAGTTACTATGGAATGAACACTGAAGCTTTCTTT	CASSYYGMNTEAFF
.	TRBJ2-2	.	TRBV11-2	TGTGCCAGCAGCCCAAGGGGGACGGGGAAACTTACCGGGGAGCTGTTTTTT	CASSPRGTGKLTGELFF
.	TRBJ2-7	.	TRBV2	TGTGCCAGCGGGGACAACTACGAGCAGTACTTC	CASGDNYEQYF
.	TRBJ2-7	TRBD2	TRBV18	TGTGCCAGCTCACCACTACCTAGCGGGAGCTACGAGCAGTACTTC	CASSPLPSGSYEQYF
once	TRBJ2-3	.	TRBV7-3	TGTGCCAGCAGCTTAACGGGGGATAGCACAGATACGCAGTATTTT	CASSLTGDSTDTQYF
.	TRBJ1-2	TRBD1	TRBV13	TGTGCCAGCAGCCCGGGACAGATTAACTATGGCTACACCTTC	CASSPGQINYGYTF
.	TRBJ2-3	TRBD2	TRBV4-3	TGCGCCAGCAGCCCGGGAGGGGGGCGCACAGATACGCAGTATTTT	CASSPGGGRTDTQYF
.	TRBJ2-7	TRBD1	TRBV19	TGTGCCAGTAGTATAGTACCCAGGGGGCCCCACGAGCAGTACTTC	CASSIVPRGPHEQYF
.	TRBJ2-5	.	TRBV6-1	TGTGCCAGCAGTGGTGTGGACAGCGGAGAGACCCAGTACTTC	CASSGVDSGETQYF
.	TRBJ1-1	TRBD1	TRBV9	TGTGCCAGCAGCGTAGGGACAGGGGAATCCCACCTTGAAGCTTTCTTT	CASSVGTGESHLEAFF
.	TRBJ2-1	.	TRBV6-5	TGTGCCAGCAGTTACTCAGCCGGGTTGCCGGACAATGAGCAGTTCTTC	CASSYSAGLPDNEQFF
.	TRBJ1-2	TRBD1	TRBV9	TGTGCCAGCAGCCCCCGGGACAGGGTCATCCATGGCTACACCTTC	CASSPRDRVIHGYTF
once	TRBJ1-2	TRBD1	TRBV2	TGTGCCAGCAGCCCGGACAGGGTCAACTATGGCTACACCTTC	CASSPDRVNYGYTF
.	TRBJ2-7	.	TRBV27	TGTGCCAGCAGTTGGCAGGGTGGGGTCTCCTACGAGCAGTACTTC	CASSWQGGVSYEQYF
.	TRBJ2-2	TRBD2	TRBV9	TGTGCCAGCCGGTTGCGGGAGCCCACCGGGGAGCTGTTTTTT	CASRLREPTGELFF
few	TRBJ1-4	.	TRBV28	TGTGCCAGCAGTTTGTTTGTAGGAGGTGGTGAAAAACTGTTTTTT	CASSLFVGGGEKLFF
medium-sized	TRBJ2-7	.	TRBV4-1	TGCGCCAGCAGCCCGTGGCCCGCTGGTTCCTACGAGCAGTACTTC	CASSPWPAGSYEQYF
.	TRBJ2-2	.	TRBV6-5	TGTGCCAGCAGCCCAGACAAGCCGAACACCGGGGAGCTGTTTTTT	CASSPDKPNTGELFF
.	TRBJ2-2	.	TRBV15	TGTGCCACCAGCAGATCAGGGGTAACCGGGGAGCTGTTTTTT	CATSRSGVTGELFF
.	TRBJ1-5	.	TRBV5-1	TGCGCCAGCAGCCCAGGGCTGGCTAATCAGCCCCAGCATTTT	CASSPGLANQPQHF